The source of this TCR beta chain is a study of T cells in localized non-small cell lung cancer. This clone was observed a few times. Antigen: not known. Method: immunoSEQ multiplex PCR; TCRdb's copy keeps in-frame clones and lacks some. The sample yields 11,000 or so clones, over 25% seen once. Trimming cost V 5 bases and J 3 bases, with 14 bases left between them. The CDR3 runs to 15 residues. CDR1 and CDR2 from the germline V gene are SGHNT and YENEEA. General study results and limits: T cell clonality was highest in uninvolved adjacent lung, above tumor. Greater T cell density in blood accompanied longer overall survival. Across samples, adjacent lung featured a median 57 of the top 100 tumor clones. Sequencing was restricted to one tumor region; therefore, heterogeneity remains possible.

This chain uses TRBV11-3 with TRBJ1-3, with a weak D call TRBD1 (6 bases). This receptor was identified in a man aged 35-75 years with stage I lung adenocarcinoma. This specimen consisted of lung tumor tissue, obtained before any cancer treatment. The CDR3 spells CASSQATGSGNTIYF. CDR3 nucleotides: TGTGCCAGCAGCCAAGCTACAGGGAGTGGAAACACCATATATTTT.